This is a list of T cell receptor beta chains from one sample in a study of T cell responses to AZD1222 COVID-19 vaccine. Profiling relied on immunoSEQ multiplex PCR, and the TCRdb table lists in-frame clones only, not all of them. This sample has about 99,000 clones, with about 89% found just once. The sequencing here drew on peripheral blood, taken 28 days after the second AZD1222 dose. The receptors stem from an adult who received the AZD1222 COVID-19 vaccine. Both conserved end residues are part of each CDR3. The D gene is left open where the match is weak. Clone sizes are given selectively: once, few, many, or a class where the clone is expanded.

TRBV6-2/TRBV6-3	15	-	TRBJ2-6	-	TGTGCCAGCAGCGGCCAACACAGGGTTGCCAACGTCCTGACTTTC	CASSGQHRVANVLTF
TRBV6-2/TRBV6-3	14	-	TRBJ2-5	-	TGTGCCAGCAGTTACAGGGCTGGAGGAGAGACCCAGTACTTC	CASSYRAGGETQYF
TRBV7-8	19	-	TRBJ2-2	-	TGTGCCAGCAGCTCAAGAGGGGACGGAGGAGGGCTTCGCACCGGGGAGCTGTTTTTT	CASSSRGDGGGLRTGELFF
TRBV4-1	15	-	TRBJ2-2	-	TGCGCCAGCAGCCAAGTCGGAAGGGGCACCGGGGAGCTGTTTTTT	CASSQVGRGTGELFF
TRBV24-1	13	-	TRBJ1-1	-	TGTGCCACCAGTGATTTGCAAATCGGGGCCCTTTTCTTT	CATSDLQIGALFF
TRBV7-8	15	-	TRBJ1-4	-	TGTGCCAGCAGCTTAAGAGGTGCAACTAATGAAAAACTGTTTTTT	CASSLRGATNEKLFF
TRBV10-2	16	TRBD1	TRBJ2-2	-	TGCGCCAGCAGTGAGCCCGGGACAGGGTATTCCGGGGAGCTGTTTTTT	CASSEPGTGYSGELFF
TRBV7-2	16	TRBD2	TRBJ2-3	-	TGTGCCAGCAGCAGGGGACTAGCGGGACAATCGGATACGCAGTATTTT	CASSRGLAGQSDTQYF
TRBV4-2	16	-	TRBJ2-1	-	TGTGCCAGCAGCCAAGACATTGGGGGCACTCGTAATGAGCAGTTCTTC	CASSQDIGGTRNEQFF
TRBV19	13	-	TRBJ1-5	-	TGTGCCAGTAGTCCTAGGGGCAATCAGCCCCAGCATTTT	CASSPRGNQPQHF
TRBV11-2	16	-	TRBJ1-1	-	TGTGCCACCACTCTGGTCGGGATTCCTCAAGGGTCTAAAGCTTTCTTT	CATTLVGIPQGSKAFF
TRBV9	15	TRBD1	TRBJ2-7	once	TGTGCCAGCAGCGTAGGGACAGGGTCGGGCTACGAGCAGTACTTC	CASSVGTGSGYEQYF
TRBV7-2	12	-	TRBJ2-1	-	TGTGCCAGCAGCTCTCAAGCAAATGAGCAGTTCTTC	CASSSQANEQFF
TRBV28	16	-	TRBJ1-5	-	TGTGCCAGCAGTTTAATTCGGAACAGGTTGAATCAGCCCCAGCATTTT	CASSLIRNRLNQPQHF
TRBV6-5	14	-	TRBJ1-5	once	TGTGCCAGCAGTCCCCGTGGGAGAGATCAGCCCCAGCATTTT	CASSPRGRDQPQHF
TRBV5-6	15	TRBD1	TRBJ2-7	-	TGTGCCAGCGGAATCCCCGGGACAGGGGTCTACGAGCAGTACTTC	CASGIPGTGVYEQYF
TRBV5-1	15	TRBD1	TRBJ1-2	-	TGCGCCAGCAGAAGTCCCGGGACAGGGGATTATGGCTACACCTTC	CASRSPGTGDYGYTF
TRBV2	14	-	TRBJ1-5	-	TGTGCCAGCAGGGGAGGGCAGGGAGTTCAGCCCCAGCATTTT	CASRGGQGVQPQHF
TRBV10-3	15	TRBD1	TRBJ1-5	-	TGTGCCATCAGTGACTCGACAGGGGGCGAAGGGCCCCAGCATTTT	CAISDSTGGEGPQHF
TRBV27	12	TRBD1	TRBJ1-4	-	TGTGCCAGCAGTCCGGACAGGGTAAAACTGTTTTTT	CASSPDRVKLFF